This T cell receptor beta chain was sequenced during a study of molecular identifiers for immune sequencing clone quantification (dated by TCRdb to 2016 to 2019). Concerning the study at large: In a replicate experiment, RNA from about 19,000 or 110,000 naive CD8 T cells was split into five aliquots, four of which were sequenced. The study was a methods study using CD8 T cells to benchmark molecular-identifier clustering-based TCR repertoire sequencing (MIDCIRS) and TCR RNA copy counting.

The CDR3, from cysteine to phenylalanine, totals 14 residues. Only CDR3 DNA remains: 42 bases, in frame from the first base. Between the V and J ends, shortened by 6 bases and 1 base respectively, the junction contains 9 bases. Many counts were recorded for this clonotype. Its recognized antigen is unknown. Base qualities were left out, and no much larger clone turns up one base away. Receptors were amplified or captured by PCR. TCRdb lists the instrument as Illumina HiSeq 4000. Bulk TCR libraries were made following a previously described method, with the TCR primers given in Table S5. The Qiagen AllPrep DNA/RNA kit was used to purify total RNA. Reads from multiple sequencing runs of the same library were pooled before analysis. On the authors' methods: Reads were retained only if their TCR constant sequence matched exactly, and those retained reads were trimmed to 150 nt and grouped according to their 12-nt molecular barcodes. Within each barcode group, reads were sub-clustered at a 15% Levenshtein threshold, and quality-weighted consensus sequences were built per RNA molecule. Non-functional sequences were filtered out, along with any lower-count sequence sitting one edit away from another sequence. Based on a fit of two negative binomial distributions, barcode sub-clusters having less than 20% of the maximum read count were discarded. TCRdb reran the public reads through fastp at Q25 and MiXCR, keeping productive beta chains. Rows with a matching CDR3 protein are joined into one entry that keeps the most common DNA and genes. Clone size and V and J calls follow TCRdb, not the original study. The sample contains 85,000 to 90,000 distinct CDR3 sequences, roughly 20% of them found a single time. The ten biggest clones cover about 0.85% of the sample.

Libraries of naive CD8 T cells were built from around 18,000 to 910,000 sorted cells, with 10%, 30% or 50% of the purified RNA used. Naive CD8 T cells were FACS-sorted as CD8+CD4-CCR7+CD45RA+ on a BD FACSAria II into RLT Plus buffer. To test detection sensitivity, Jurkat RNA equal to around nine TCR copies was added to samples of roughly 18,000-1,000,000 naive CD8 T cells. CD8 T cells were enriched with RosetteSep CD8+ T Cell Enrichment Cocktail and Ficoll-Paque, followed by ACK red cell lysis. Paper-wide results and their limitations: The naive libraries included spiked-in Jurkat TCR RNA (10 copies' worth), and this Jurkat TCR RNA is not part of the donor repertoire. Modeling gave about three recovered TCR RNA copies per cell versus 9.5 to 10 by digital PCR, implying approximately 30% capture efficiency. A single cell's worth of spiked-in Jurkat TCR RNA was reported detectable even among about 1.1 million naive CD8 T cells. In CMV-specific effector cells, clones with more than 20 RNA copies accounted for over 99% of molecules, whereas in naive cells such clones accounted for under 1%. The sizes of highly expanded clones could end up underestimated when identical TCR molecules share a barcode. When barcode sub-clustering was not used, chimeric consensus sequences inflated TCR diversity, with chimeras reaching as high as 47%.

The chain is assembled from TRBV12-3 or TRBV12-4 and TRBJ2-2, with an unclear D gene assignment. The specimen was naive CD8+ T cells from blood, with Jurkat cell RNA spiked in. Per the publication, the cell subset or site label means: FACS-sorted CD8+CD4-CCR7+CD45RA+ naive T cells. The origin of this receptor is a human donor in good health. Some libraries in this study had Jurkat cell RNA spiked in. The sequence in DNA is TGTGCCAGCAGCCGTACAGAGAACACCGGGGAGCTGTTTTTT. The translation is CASSRTENTGELFF.